This TCR beta chain was recorded in a study of cytomegalovirus exposure and HLA in healthy donors. The CDR3 spans 15 residues. Germline lookup yields CDR1 MNHNY and CDR2 SVGAGI (reference sequence). The V and J ends lost 10 bases and 7 bases, in that order; junction bases with no gene match: 10. The PCR used 60 Vbeta and 13 Jbeta primers. TCRdb keeps only in-frame clones here, not all; method: immunoSEQ multiplex PCR. The table shows 200,000 to 250,000 clones, with 79% occurring only once. This clonotype was sampled from a man in his fifties or sixties in good health and CMV-seronegative. Material for sequencing was PBMCs. The chain joins TRBV6-6 to TRBJ2-1; 13 bases line up with TRBD2. The CDR3 DNA sequence: TGTGCCACCCTCAGGGGACTAGCGGGACCGAATGAGCAGTTCTTC. Encoded protein: CATLRGLAGPNEQFF.